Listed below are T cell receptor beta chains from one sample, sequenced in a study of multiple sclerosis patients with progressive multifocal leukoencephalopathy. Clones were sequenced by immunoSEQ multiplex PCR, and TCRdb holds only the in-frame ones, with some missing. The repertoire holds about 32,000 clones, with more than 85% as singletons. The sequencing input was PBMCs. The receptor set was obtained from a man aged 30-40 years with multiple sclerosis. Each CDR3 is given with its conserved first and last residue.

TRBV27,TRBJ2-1,CASSPGRPPGNEQFF
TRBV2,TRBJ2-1,CASSVSLAADNEQFF
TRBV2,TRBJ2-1,CASSGTSGTYNEQFF
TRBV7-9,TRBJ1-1,CASSLDKVAFF
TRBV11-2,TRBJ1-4,CASSSTESKLFF
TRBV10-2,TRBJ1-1,CASRWSQGTEAFF
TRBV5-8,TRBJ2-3,CASSWGGPDTQYF
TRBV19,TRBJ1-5,CASSIRGDNQPQHF
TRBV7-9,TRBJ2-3,CASSLGTSGSNTQYF
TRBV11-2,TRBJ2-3,CASSYSSGRVTDTQYF